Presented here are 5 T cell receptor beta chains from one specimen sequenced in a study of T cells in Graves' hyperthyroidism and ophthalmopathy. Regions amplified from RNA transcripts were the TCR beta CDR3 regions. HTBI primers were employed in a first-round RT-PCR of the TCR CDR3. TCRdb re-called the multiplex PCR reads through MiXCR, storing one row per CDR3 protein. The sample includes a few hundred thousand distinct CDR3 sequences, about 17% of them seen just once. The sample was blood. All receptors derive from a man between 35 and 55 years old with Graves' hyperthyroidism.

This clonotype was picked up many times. The CDR3 DNA reads TGTGCCAGCAGTTTTACGAGAAACTATGGCTACACCTTC. This translates into CASSFTRNYGYTF. This chain joins TRBV28 and TRBJ1-2; D not certain. V lost 3 bases and J lost 2, with 7 bases in between. This CDR3 has 13 amino acids. Germline CDR1 reads MDHEN; CDR2 reads SYDVKM.

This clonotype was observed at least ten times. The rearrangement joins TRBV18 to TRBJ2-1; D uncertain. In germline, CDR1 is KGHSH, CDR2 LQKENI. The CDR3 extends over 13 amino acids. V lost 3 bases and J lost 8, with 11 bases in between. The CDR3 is CASSPSPADEQFF. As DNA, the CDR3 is TGTGCCAGCTCACCCAGCCCGGCGGATGAGCAGTTCTTC.

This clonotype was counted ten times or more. CDR3 amino acids: CASSPGGLLYNEQFF. The CDR3 DNA sequence: TGTGCCAGCTCACCCGGGGGGCTACTCTACAATGAGCAGTTCTTC. The V gene is TRBV18, the J gene TRBJ2-1; TRBD2 is a possible D gene (7 bases). The CDR3 totals 15 residues. V was shortened by 3 bases and J by 3 bases, with 12 bases between the two germline ends. CDR1 and CDR2 (germline): KGHSH, LQKENI.

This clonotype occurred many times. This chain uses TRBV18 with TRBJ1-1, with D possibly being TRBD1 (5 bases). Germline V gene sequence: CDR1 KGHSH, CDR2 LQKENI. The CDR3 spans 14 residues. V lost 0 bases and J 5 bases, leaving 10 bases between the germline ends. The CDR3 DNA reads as TGTGCCAGCTCACCACCGGTGGGGGGTACTGAAGCTTTCTTT. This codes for CASSPPVGGTEAFF.

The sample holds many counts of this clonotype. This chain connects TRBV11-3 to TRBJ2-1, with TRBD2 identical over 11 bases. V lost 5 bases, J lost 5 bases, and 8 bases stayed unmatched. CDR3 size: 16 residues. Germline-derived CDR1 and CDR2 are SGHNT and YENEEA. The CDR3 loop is CASSPRTSGSHNEQFF. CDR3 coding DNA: TGTGCCAGCAGCCCACGGACTAGCGGGTCTCACAATGAGCAGTTCTTC.